This T cell receptor (beta chain) was sequenced during a study of OX40 agonist ivuxolimab in advanced cancers. Looking at the study overall: Ivuxolimab, which targeted the costimulatory receptor OX40 (CD134), was an agonistic, fully human IgG2 monoclonal antibody. In the dose-escalation cohort, around four fifths of patients were male, and the mean age was 60 years with a range of roughly 23 to 90. Among the approximately 50 dose-escalation patients, around 20 had hepatocellular carcinoma, approximately 15 melanoma, 9 renal cell carcinoma and 9 head and neck cancer. The purpose of peripheral TCRbeta sequencing was to test whether ivuxolimab changed TCR sequence diversity and led to clonal T-cell expansion. Intravenous ivuxolimab was administered to patients every 2 weeks at six dose levels: 0.01, 0.1, 0.3, 1.5, 3 and 10 mg/kg. Patients were allowed to have had prior anti-PD-1, anti-PD-L1 or anti-CTLA-4 therapy, and more than 30% of the dose-escalation patients had previously received checkpoint inhibitors. The monotherapy dose-escalation portion (N ≈ 56 patients) of the phase I ivuxolimab trial is reported in the paper. Partial responses were achieved by three dose-escalation patients, of whom one had hepatocellular carcinoma and two had cutaneous melanoma. Results the study describes overall, beyond this receptor: The antigen specificity of the peripheral T cells that underwent clonal expansion was not determined. On average, CD8+ T cells showed more expanded clones than CD4+ T cells after ivuxolimab. At doses of 0.1 to 3.0 mg/kg, clonal expansion of both CD4+ and CD8+ T cells in blood was seen between baseline and week 6. In partial responders in the 0.1-3.0 mg/kg groups, normalized peripheral clonal expansion was found to be among the lowest, especially among CD8+ T cells. Low levels of normalized T-cell clonal expansion were also seen in some patients who did not respond.

For sequencing of the TCRbeta CDR3 region, genomic DNA was extracted from the sorted cells. TCRbeta CDR3 regions were sequenced using the immunoSEQ Assay. This immuneACCESS table, as held by TCRdb, lists in-frame sequences with V and J called but not all clones. Of the missing ones, under half trace to an unresolved V gene in checked studies; the others have no known cause. Recorded for this sample are 70,000 to 95,000 clones; 92% of them occurred a single time. In total, the top ten clones hold roughly 0.5% of the sample. The CDR3 runs 13 amino acids, cysteine and phenylalanine included. Only CDR3 DNA is held: 39 bases, read in frame from base 1. Between the V and J ends, shortened by 1 base and 5 bases respectively, the junction contains 8 bases. In the germline V gene, CDR1 corresponds to SGHAT and CDR2 to FQNNGV. As regards this clone: The antigen this receptor binds is unknown. Base quality data are lacking; no much larger clone is found one base away. In the same sample, other DNA sequences code for this CDR3.

Patients with a history of autoimmune disease or receiving systemic immunosuppression were excluded from the trial. Peripheral blood for TCR sequencing was collected from all dose cohorts at baseline, on cycle 4 day 1, and on cycle 7 day 1. The samples were drawn from a first-in-human, open-label, multicenter phase I dose-escalation trial of ivuxolimab. Adults with locally advanced or metastatic melanoma, renal cell, hepatocellular, or head and neck squamous cell carcinoma were enrolled in the trial. Before TCR sequencing, CD4+ T cells and CD8+ T cells from peripheral blood were sorted into separate populations.

This specimen was CD4+ or CD8+ T cells sorted from blood, taken in a trial of the OX40 agonist ivuxolimab. The source of this sequence is an adult with an advanced solid tumor such as melanoma, head and neck, liver or kidney cancer. This sequence uses TRBV11-2 and TRBJ2-5, with the identity of the D gene unclear. Here is the DNA: TGTGCCAGCAGCTTAGGGTGGGTGGAGACCCAGTACTTC. It specifies CASSLGWVETQYF.